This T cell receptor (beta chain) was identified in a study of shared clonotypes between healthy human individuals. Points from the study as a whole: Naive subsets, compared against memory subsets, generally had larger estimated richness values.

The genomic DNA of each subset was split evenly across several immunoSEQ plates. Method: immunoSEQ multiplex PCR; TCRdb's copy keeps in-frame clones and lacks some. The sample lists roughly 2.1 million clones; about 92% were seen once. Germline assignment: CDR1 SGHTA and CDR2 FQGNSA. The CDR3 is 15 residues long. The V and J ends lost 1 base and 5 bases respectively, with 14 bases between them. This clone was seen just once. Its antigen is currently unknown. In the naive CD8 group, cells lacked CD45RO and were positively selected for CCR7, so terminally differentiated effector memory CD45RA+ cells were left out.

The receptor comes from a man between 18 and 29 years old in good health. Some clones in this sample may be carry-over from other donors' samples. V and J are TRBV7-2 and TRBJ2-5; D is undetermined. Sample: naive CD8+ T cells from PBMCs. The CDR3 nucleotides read TGTGCCAGCAGCTTAGTCCCCAGGTCCCAGGAGACCCAGTACTTC. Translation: CASSLVPRSQETQYF.